This T cell receptor beta chain was recovered during a study of OX40 agonist ivuxolimab in advanced cancers. As for the study in general: Every 2 weeks, patients received ivuxolimab intravenously, dosed at 0.01 to 10 mg/kg. Partial responses were seen in three patients, one with hepatocellular carcinoma and two with cutaneous melanoma. Overall study findings and caveats: The antigens recognized by the expanded peripheral T cells, that is their antigen specificity, were not determined. Low levels of normalized T-cell clonal expansion also appeared in some nonresponders.

As regards this clone: No antigen is known for it.

The protocol was immunoSEQ multiplex PCR, while the TCRdb copy is restricted to in-frame clones and leaves out a portion. Altogether tens of thousands of clones are present, roughly 80% being singletons, with the ten largest covering about an eighth. This clonotype was sampled from an adult with an advanced solid tumor such as melanoma, head and neck, liver or kidney cancer. This material consisted of CD4+ or CD8+ T cells sorted from blood, taken in a trial of the OX40 agonist ivuxolimab.

The CDR3 DNA reads TGTGCCAGTACCACATTGGGGCTCCAGGGGCCAATTCCGCCCCTCCACTTT. Translated: CASTTLGLQGPIPPLHF. The chain joins TRBV19 to TRBJ1-6; D is perhaps TRBD1 (6 bases). CDR1 is LNHDA, CDR2 SQIVND, per germline (reference sequence). V was clipped by 7 bases and J by 13 bases, with 29 bases between them. The CDR3 extends over 17 amino acids.